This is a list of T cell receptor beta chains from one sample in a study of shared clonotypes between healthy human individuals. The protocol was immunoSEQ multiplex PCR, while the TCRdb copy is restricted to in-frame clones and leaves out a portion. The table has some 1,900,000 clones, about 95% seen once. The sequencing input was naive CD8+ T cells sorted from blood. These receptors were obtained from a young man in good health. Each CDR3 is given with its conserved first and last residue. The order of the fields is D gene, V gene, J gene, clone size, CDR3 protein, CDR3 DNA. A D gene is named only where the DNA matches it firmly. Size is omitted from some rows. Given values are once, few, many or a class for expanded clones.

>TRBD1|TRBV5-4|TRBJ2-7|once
CASSFLGQGAYEQYF
TGTGCCAGCAGCTTTTTGGGACAGGGGGCCTACGAGCAGTACTTC
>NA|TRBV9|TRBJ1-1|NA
CASSVGGHTEAFF
TGTGCCAGCAGCGTGGGGGGTCACACTGAAGCTTTCTTT
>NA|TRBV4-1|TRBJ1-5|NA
CASSQAWGGQPQHF
TGCGCCAGCAGCCAGGCGTGGGGCGGGCAGCCCCAGCATTTT
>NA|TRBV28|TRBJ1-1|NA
CASLENTEAFF
TGTGCCAGTCTTGAAAACACTGAAGCTTTCTTT
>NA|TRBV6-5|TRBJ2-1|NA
CASSYSSGEAYNEQFF
TGTGCCAGCAGTTACTCTTCGGGAGAAGCCTACAATGAGCAGTTCTTC
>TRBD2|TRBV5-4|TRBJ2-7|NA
CASSFTSGGTYEQYF
TGTGCCAGCAGCTTCACTAGCGGGGGGACCTACGAGCAGTACTTC
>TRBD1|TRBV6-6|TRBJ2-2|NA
CASSGDRYSRELFF
TGTGCCAGCAGTGGGGACAGGTATAGCAGGGAGCTGTTTTTT
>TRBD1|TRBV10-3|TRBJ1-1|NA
CAISESGDRGVPEAFF
TGTGCCATCAGTGAGTCGGGGGACAGGGGAGTCCCTGAAGCTTTCTTT
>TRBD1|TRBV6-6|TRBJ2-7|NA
CASSYPTGSGYEQYF
TGTGCCAGCAGTTACCCGACAGGGTCTGGGTACGAGCAGTACTTC
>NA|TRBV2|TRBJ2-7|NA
CAAESRDNYEQYF
TGTGCCGCGGAATCCCGGGACAACTACGAGCAGTACTTC
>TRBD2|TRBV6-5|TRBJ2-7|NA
CASSYTLNGGDEQYF
TGTGCCAGCAGTTACACCCTTAACGGGGGGGACGAGCAGTACTTC
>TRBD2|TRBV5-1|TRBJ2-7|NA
CASSLAYDGRASYEQYF
TGCGCCAGCAGCTTGGCCTACGACGGGAGGGCCTCCTACGAGCAGTACTTC
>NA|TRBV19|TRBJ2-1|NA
CASTHTGFGNEQFF
TGTGCCAGTACCCACACAGGGTTTGGGAATGAGCAGTTCTTC
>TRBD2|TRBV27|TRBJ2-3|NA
CASRLAGGQDTQYF
TGTGCCAGCAGGCTAGCGGGGGGGCAAGATACGCAGTATTTT
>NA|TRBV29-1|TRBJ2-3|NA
CSVEDWISGTGRTDTQYF
TGCAGCGTTGAAGATTGGATTAGCGGGACAGGTCGTACAGATACGCAGTATTTT
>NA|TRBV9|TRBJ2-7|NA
CASSPTGSYEQYF
TGTGCCAGCAGCCCTACAGGGTCCTACGAGCAGTACTTC
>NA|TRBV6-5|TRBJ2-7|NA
CASSYEEGGYEQYF
TGTGCCAGCAGTTATGAGGAGGGGGGCTACGAGCAGTACTTC
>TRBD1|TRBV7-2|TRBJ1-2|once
CASSLGRTGDFNYGYTF
TGTGCCAGCAGCTTAGGCCGAACAGGGGACTTTAACTATGGCTACACCTTC
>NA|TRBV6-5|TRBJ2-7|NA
CASNLAGSYEQYF
TGTGCCAGCAACTTGGCGGGGAGTTACGAGCAGTACTTC
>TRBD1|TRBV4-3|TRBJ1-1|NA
CASSQGQGLMNTEAFF
TGCGCCAGCAGCCAAGGACAGGGTCTTATGAACACTGAAGCTTTCTTT
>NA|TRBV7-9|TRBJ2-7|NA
CASSSESYEQYF
TGTGCCAGCAGCAGTGAATCCTACGAGCAGTACTTC
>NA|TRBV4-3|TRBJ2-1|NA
CASSQELGQAYNEQFF
TGCGCCAGCAGCCAAGAACTGGGGCAGGCCTACAATGAGCAGTTCTTC
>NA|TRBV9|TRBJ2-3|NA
CASSVAASGTDTQYF
TGTGCCAGCAGCGTAGCGGCTAGCGGCACAGATACGCAGTATTTT
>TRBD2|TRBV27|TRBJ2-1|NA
CASSSTSGSPVPYNEQFF
TGTGCCAGCAGTTCGACTAGCGGGAGTCCCGTCCCCTACAATGAGCAGTTCTTC
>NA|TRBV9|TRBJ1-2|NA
CASSDTGNYGYTF
TGTGCCAGCAGCGACACAGGGAACTATGGCTACACCTTC
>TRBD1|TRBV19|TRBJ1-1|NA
CASSILTGGDPSFF
TGTGCCAGTAGTATTCTCACAGGGGGAGATCCCTCATTCTTT
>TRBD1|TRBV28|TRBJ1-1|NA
CASNGQDSSKAFF
TGTGCCAGCAATGGACAGGATTCGTCTAAAGCTTTCTTT
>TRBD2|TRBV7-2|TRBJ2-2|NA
CASSWGLAGGLTGELFF
TGTGCCAGCAGCTGGGGACTAGCGGGAGGGCTCACCGGGGAGCTGTTTTTT
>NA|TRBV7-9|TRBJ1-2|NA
CASSSEETWGYTF
TGTGCCAGCAGCTCCGAGGAGACCTGGGGCTACACCTTC
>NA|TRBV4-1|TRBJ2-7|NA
CASSLQPSYEQYF
TGCGCCAGCAGCCTCCAGCCCTCCTACGAGCAGTACTTC
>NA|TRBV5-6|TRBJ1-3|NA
CASSRTGNTIYF
TGTGCCAGCAGTCGGACTGGAAACACCATATATTTT
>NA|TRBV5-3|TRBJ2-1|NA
CARRQPPVQSSYNEQFF
TGTGCCAGAAGACAGCCACCGGTACAAAGCTCCTACAATGAGCAGTTCTTC
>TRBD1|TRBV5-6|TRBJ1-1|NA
CASSLGLVWDRESEAFF
TGTGCCAGCAGCTTGGGACTTGTTTGGGACAGGGAATCTGAAGCTTTCTTT
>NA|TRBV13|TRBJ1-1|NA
CASSTGPGVEAFF
TGTGCCAGCAGCACCGGGCCGGGGGTTGAAGCTTTCTTT
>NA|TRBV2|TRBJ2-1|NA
CASRGGNYNEQFF
TGTGCCAGCAGAGGGGGGAATTACAATGAGCAGTTCTTC
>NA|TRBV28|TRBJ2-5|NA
CASSLMLQETQYF
TGTGCCAGCAGTCTTATGTTGCAAGAGACCCAGTACTTC
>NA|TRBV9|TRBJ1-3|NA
CASSAPLGNTIYF
TGTGCCAGCAGCGCCCCGCTTGGAAACACCATATATTTT
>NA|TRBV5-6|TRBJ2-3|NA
CASTYRDWGTDTQYF
TGTGCCAGCACCTACCGGGACTGGGGTACAGATACGCAGTATTTT